The entry below gives a single TCR beta chain sequence along with its context. CDR3 length: 17 residues. Germline V lookup: CDR1 SEHNR, CDR2 FQNEAQ (reference sequence). V was shortened by 5 bases and J by 1 base, with 15 bases between the two germline ends. The entry originates in a study of blood T cell repertoires in COVID-19. As for the study in general: COVID-19 samples, acute and convalescent, were from the United States, Italy and Spain. PBMCs, B-cell-depleted T cells, or T cells were the source of the cDNA or gDNA that made up the material.

Original methodology: Estimates of nucleated cell counts were drawn from the amplification of reference gene primers. Produced via immunoSEQ multiplex PCR; TCRdb's table is partial and in-frame only. The DNA gave D and trimming, while V, J and clone size come from that table. The data hold about 170,000 clones, with around 87% observed a single time. This TCR came from a woman older than 75 in a cohort sampled during active or convalescent COVID-19. The genes are TRBV7-9 and TRBJ2-6; no clear D. Sequencing was done on a sample of peripheral blood. CDR3 bases: TGTGCCAGCAGCACCCTTCCCCAGTATTCTGGGGCCAACGTCCTGACTTTC. Amino acids: CASSTLPQYSGANVLTF. Drawing the rest from reference TRBV7-9 and TRBJ2-6, the complete variable domain is DTGVSQNPRHKITKRGQNVTFRCDPISEHNRLYWYRQTLGQGPEFLTYFQNEAQLEKSRLLSDRFSAERPKGSFSTLEIQRTEQGDSAMYLCASSTLPQYSGANVLTFGAGSRLTVL.